This T cell receptor beta chain was captured by sequencing in a study of blood T cell repertoires in COVID-19. Turning to the study itself: COVID-19 samples collected from the United States, Italy and Spain covered acute and convalescent phases. The cDNA or gDNA used as material had been derived from T cells, B-cell-depleted T cells, or PBMCs.

Germline V gene data show CDR1 as MGHDK and CDR2 as SYGVNS. CDR3 length: 15 amino acids. The ends were cut back, 7 bases at V and 1 base at J, with 16 bases in the middle. Here immunoSEQ multiplex PCR was the method, and the copy in TCRdb shows in-frame clones only, minus some. The data show about 170,000 clones, with around 82% seen just once and over 2% held by the top ten. The TCR was taken from a woman aged 80 or over with acute or convalescent COVID-19. The sample consisted of peripheral blood. V gene TRBV25-1 combines with J gene TRBJ1-1; no definite D call. The CDR3 here is CASTKGGWQNTEAFF. CDR3 nucleotides: TGTGCCAGCACTAAAGGCGGTTGGCAGAACACTGAAGCTTTCTTT.